A single sample gave rise to the 21 T cell receptor beta chains below, sequenced in a study of prognosis after radiotherapy for stage I lung cancer. The TCR beta CDR3 region was amplified from genomic DNA, with two rounds of multiplex PCR being used for the amplification. The first PCR round targeted every TRBV and TRBJ gene with specific primers. TCRdb reanalysed the multiplex PCR reads using MiXCR and keeps one entry per CDR3 protein. The data contain roughly 30,000 distinct CDR3 sequences, about 42% of them seen just once; the ten biggest clones take up 15% to 17%. Sequenced material: PBMCs, taken before or after stereotactic body radiation therapy (not recorded which). Receptor source: a donor aged 50 or older with non-small cell lung cancer.

V usage is TRBV30 and J usage is TRBJ2-7; 8 bases map to TRBD1. CDR1 is GTSNPN and CDR2 is SVGIG in the germline V gene (reference sequence). This CDR3 spans 14 amino acids. The J segment lost 6 bases and the V segment lost 3 bases, leaving 10 bases of the junction unmatched. The CDR3 DNA reads as TGTGCCTGGAGCGGACCAGACAGGGGTAGCGAGCAGTACTTC. Translation gives CAWSGPDRGSEQYF. Variable domain in full (rest from reference TRBV30 and TRBJ2-7): SQTIHQWPATLVQPVGSPLSLECTVEGTSNPNLYWYRQAAGRGLQLLFYSVGIGQISSEVPQNLSASRPQDRQFILSSKKLLLSDSGFYLCAWSGPDRGSEQYFGPGTRLTVT.

This clonotype came up once. V is TRBV6-5 and J is TRBJ2-3; D not certain. The CDR3 length is 14 residues. Trimming took 4 bases from V and 3 from J, leaving 11 bases between them. Germline CDR1 and CDR2: MNHEY and SVGAGI. CDR3 amino acids: CASSWASGTDTQYF. The CDR3 DNA sequence: TGTGCCAGCAGTTGGGCTAGTGGAACAGATACGCAGTATTTT.

About this clonotype itself: Since a far larger clone is one base different, this is likely a read error. J is TRBJ1-1 and V is TRBV27; 9 positions match TRBD1. From germline, CDR1 is MNHEY and CDR2 SMNVEV (reference sequence). The CDR3 has 13 amino acids. J was trimmed by 1 base and V by 7 bases; bases with no gene match: 1. The CDR3 reads CASTGQGNTEAFF. The CDR3, as DNA: TGTGCCAGCACGGGACAGGGGAACACTGAAGCTTTCTTT.

This clonotype was recorded many times. The chain combines TRBV2 with TRBJ1-3; D is unclear. This CDR3 region has 14 residues. The germline V gene has CDR1 SNHLY and CDR2 FYNNEI. With 3 bases removed from V and 0 bases from J, the gap between germline ends came to 6 bases. The CDR3 reads CASSDGHSGNTIYF. The CDR3 DNA follows: TGTGCCAGCAGTGATGGCCACTCTGGAAACACCATATATTTT. Looking up the rest from reference TRBV2 and TRBJ1-3 gives the full variable domain: EPEVTQTPSHQVTQMGQEVILRCVPISNHLYFYWYRQILGQKVEFLVSFYNNEISEKSEIFDDQFSVERPDGSNFTLKIRSTKLEDSAMYFCASSDGHSGNTIYFGEGSWLTVV.

V is TRBV6-2 or TRBV6-3 and J is TRBJ2-7; possibly TRBD1 for D (5 bases). Trimming removed 0 bases at V and 2 bases at J, with 14 bases between. Germline V gene sequence: CDR1 MNHEY, CDR2 SVGEGT. This CDR3 comprises 16 residues. The CDR3 region has the DNA TGTGCCAGCAGTTACTCCCGGACATGGTGTGCCTACGAGCAGTACTTC. Its translation is CASSYSRTWCAYEQYF.

The chain is built from TRBV6-1 and TRBJ1-2, with 8 bases fitting TRBD1. The CDR3 spans 13 residues. Germline V gene sequence: CDR1 MNHNS, CDR2 SASEGT. After removal of 6 bases from V and 10 bases from J, the junction contained 10 bases not matched to a gene. Written as DNA, the CDR3 is TGTGCCAGCAGACAGCAGGGGGCGCGATTCTACACCTTC. Translating gives CASRQQGARFYTF.

V is TRBV6-4 and J is TRBJ2-1; TRBD2 aligns across 15 bases. The J segment lost 0 bases and the V segment lost 5 bases, leaving 8 bases of the junction unmatched. Germline CDR1 reads MRHNA; CDR2 reads SNTAGT. The CDR3 loop spans 19 amino acids. The DNA for the CDR3 is TGTGCCAGCAGTCCTGGACTAGCGGGGGGGGGGAACTCCTACAATGAGCAGTTCTTC. Its protein is CASSPGLAGGGNSYNEQFF.

In DNA form, the CDR3 reads TGTGCCAACAGACCCTACAGAGTAAATCAGCCCCAGCATTTT. This gives the protein CANRPYRVNQPQHF. This rearrangement joins TRBV28 to TRBJ1-5; D remains unclear. Germline-derived CDR1 and CDR2 are MDHEN and SYDVKM. The CDR3 loop spans 14 amino acids. With 10 bases removed from V and 4 bases from J, the gap between germline ends came to 17 bases. The complete variable domain, with remaining parts taken from reference TRBV28 and TRBJ1-5, reads DVKVTQSSRYLVKRTGEKVFLECVQDMDHENMFWYRQDPGLGLRLIYFSYDVKMKEKGDIPEGYSVSREKKERFSLILESASTNQTSMYLCANRPYRVNQPQHFGDGTRLSIL.

In this sample, this clonotype turned up many times. The V call is TRBV14, the J call TRBJ2-7; a weak D match, TRBD1 (5 bases). The germline V gene encodes CDR1 SGHDN and CDR2 FVKESK. The CDR3 sequence is 13 residues long. V was cut by 3 bases and J by 3 bases, with 9 bases left in between. The CDR3 bases are TGTGCCAGCAGCCAGGAGACAGACTACGAGCAGTACTTC. Its translation is CASSQETDYEQYF.

The rearrangement joins TRBV6-1 to TRBJ1-2; tentatively, D is TRBD1 (5 bases). V gave up 3 bases and J gave up 4 bases, with 15 bases separating them. Germline V gene lookup returns CDR1 MNHNS and CDR2 SASEGT. This CDR3 contains 15 residues. CDR3 amino acids: CASSEMAGRIYGYTF. In DNA, the CDR3 is TGTGCCAGCAGTGAGATGGCGGGACGGATCTATGGCTACACCTTC.

This clonotype has a count of ten or more. V and J are TRBV9 and TRBJ1-1; unclear D gene. Germline CDR1 is SGDLS and CDR2 is YYNGEE. The V end lost 2 bases, the J end lost 4 bases, and 6 bases lay between the germline ends. This CDR3 contains 12 residues. The CDR3 sequence is CASSVGLTEAFF. As DNA, the CDR3 is TGTGCCAGCAGCGTTGGGCTCACTGAAGCTTTCTTT.

As regards this clonotype: A much larger clonotype is one base distant, so this may be a read error. This rearrangement joins TRBV6-5 to TRBJ1-1, with D perhaps TRBD1 (6 bases). Trimming stripped 0 bases from V and 7 bases from J, with 21 bases between. The CDR3 loop spans 17 amino acids. Germline lookup yields CDR1 MNHEY and CDR2 SVGAGI. CDR3 in DNA: TGTGCCAGCAGTTACTCTCTAAATAGGGGGGTATCCGATGAAGCTTTCTTT. Translating it yields CASSYSLNRGVSDEAFF.

In this sample, this clonotype turned up many times. The rearrangement joins TRBV15 to TRBJ1-2; D is unclear. Trimming pared 0 bases from V and 1 base from J, leaving 9 bases between. The CDR3 totals 15 residues. From germline, CDR1 is LNHNV and CDR2 YYDKDF (reference sequence). The CDR3 bases are TGTGCCACCAGCAGAGATCGAGCGGGTAACTATGGCTACACCTTC. Its protein product is CATSRDRAGNYGYTF.

Remarks on this clonotype: The germline gene is not matched at one end of the junction; a read error may be the cause. The chain uses TRBV6-1 and TRBJ2-2; 7 bases are a match to TRBD1. Per the germline V gene, CDR1 is MNHNS and CDR2 is SASEGT. The CDR3 sequence is 13 residues long. The CDR3 nucleotides are TGTGCCAGCAGCAATACAGGGGCCGGGGAGATGTTTTTT. Its translation: CASSNTGAGEMFF.

Sample share makes this clonotype medium-sized. The chain has TRBV12-3 or TRBV12-4 and TRBJ1-2; 7 positions match TRBD1. This CDR3 is built from 14 residues. Unmatched junction bases numbered 7, after V lost 7 bases and J lost 2 bases. CDR3 nucleotide sequence: TGTGCCAGCACCCACGGACAGGTGAACTATGGCTACACCTTC. Protein: CASTHGQVNYGYTF.

The chain uses TRBV6-5 and TRBJ2-1; 8 bases are shared with TRBD1. Germline V gives CDR1 MNHEY, CDR2 SVGAGI. CDR3 size: 16 residues. Germline trimming cut 0 bases from V and 4 bases from J; bases unmatched to any gene: 5. CDR3 bases: TGTGCCAGCAGTTACTCGGCAGGACAGGGTTACAATGAGCAGTTCTTC. The encoded protein is CASSYSAGQGYNEQFF.

J is TRBJ1-6 and V is TRBV4-1, with D maybe TRBD1 (5 bases). This CDR3 has 16 residues. Trimming took 0 bases from V and 10 from J, leaving 16 bases between them. CDR1 MGHRA and CDR2 YSYEKL come from the germline V gene. CDR3 in DNA: TGCGCCAGCAGCCAAGATCCGGCAGGGTGGGGATCACCCCTCCACTTT. Translated: CASSQDPAGWGSPLHF.

By proportion, this clonotype is medium-sized. The chain is built from TRBV6-1 and TRBJ2-7, with 9 nucleotides matching TRBD1. Germline CDR1 MNHNS, CDR2 SASEGT. CDR3 length: 15 residues. The ends lost 3 bases at V and 7 bases at J; junction bases unmatched: 10. CDR3 loop: CASSDLRTGVWEQYF. CDR3 DNA sequence: TGTGCCAGCAGTGACCTTAGGACAGGGGTCTGGGAGCAGTACTTC.

This CDR3 is CTSSRSGQGTDTQYF. DNA of the CDR3: TGCACTAGCAGCCGATCGGGACAGGGAACAGATACGCAGTATTTT. This chain joins TRBV4-1 and TRBJ2-3; 9 nucleotides line up with TRBD1. CDR1 is MGHRA, CDR2 YSYEKL, per germline. The CDR3 consists of 15 residues.

Ten or more counts support this clonotype. This chain uses TRBV5-6 with TRBJ2-7, with TRBD1 matching 9 bases. The ends lost 4 bases at V and 6 bases at J; junction bases unmatched: 2. Germline-derived CDR1 and CDR2 are SGHDT and YYEEEE. The CDR3 totals 12 residues. The CDR3 protein is CASSPDRGEQYF. CDR3 nucleotides: TGTGCCAGCAGCCCGGACAGGGGCGAGCAGTACTTC.

This clonotype was recorded many times. The CDR3 DNA follows: TGCAGTGCAGCCTCAACGGGGGGCCCCACAGATACGCAGTATTTT. Its translation is CSAASTGGPTDTQYF. This sequence joins TRBV20-1 and TRBJ2-3; possible D gene TRBD2, 7 bases. The CDR3 contains 15 residues. The V gene lost 6 bases and the J gene lost 2 bases, with 18 bases spanning the gap. Germline V lookup: CDR1 DFQATT, CDR2 SNEGSKA (reference sequence).